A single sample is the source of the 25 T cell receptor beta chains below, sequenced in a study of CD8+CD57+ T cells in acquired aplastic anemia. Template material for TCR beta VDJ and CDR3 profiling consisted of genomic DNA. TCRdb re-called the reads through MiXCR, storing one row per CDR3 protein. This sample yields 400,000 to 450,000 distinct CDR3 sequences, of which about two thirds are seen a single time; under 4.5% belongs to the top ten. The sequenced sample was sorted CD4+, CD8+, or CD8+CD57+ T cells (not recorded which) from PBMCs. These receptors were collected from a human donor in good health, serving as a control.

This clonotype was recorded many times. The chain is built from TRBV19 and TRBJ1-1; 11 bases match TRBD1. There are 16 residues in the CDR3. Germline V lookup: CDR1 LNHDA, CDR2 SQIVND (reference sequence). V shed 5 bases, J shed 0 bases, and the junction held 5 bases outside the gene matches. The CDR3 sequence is CASSPDRGRMNTEAFF. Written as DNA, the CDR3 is TGTGCCAGTAGTCCGGACAGGGGGCGCATGAACACTGAAGCTTTCTTT.

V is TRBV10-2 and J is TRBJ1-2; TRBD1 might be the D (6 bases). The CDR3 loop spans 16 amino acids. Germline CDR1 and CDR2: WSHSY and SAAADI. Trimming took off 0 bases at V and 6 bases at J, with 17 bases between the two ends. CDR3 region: CASSESGAGVRHGYTF. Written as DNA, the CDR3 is TGCGCCAGCAGTGAGTCGGGGGCAGGGGTCCGCCATGGCTACACCTTC.

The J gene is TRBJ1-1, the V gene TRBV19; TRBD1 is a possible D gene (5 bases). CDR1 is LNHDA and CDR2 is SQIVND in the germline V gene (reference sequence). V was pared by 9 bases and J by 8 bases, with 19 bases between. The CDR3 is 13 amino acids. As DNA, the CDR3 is TGTGCCAGCAGCTTTAGGCTCGGGACCGAAGCTTTCTTT. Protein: CASSFRLGTEAFF.

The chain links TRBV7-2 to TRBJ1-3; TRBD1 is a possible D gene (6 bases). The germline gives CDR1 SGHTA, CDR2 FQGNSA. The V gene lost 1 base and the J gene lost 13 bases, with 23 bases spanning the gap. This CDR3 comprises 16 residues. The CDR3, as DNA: TGTGCCAGCAGCTTAGTCAGGGGCGGAAACACCATATATATATATTTT. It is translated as CASSLVRGGNTIYIYF.

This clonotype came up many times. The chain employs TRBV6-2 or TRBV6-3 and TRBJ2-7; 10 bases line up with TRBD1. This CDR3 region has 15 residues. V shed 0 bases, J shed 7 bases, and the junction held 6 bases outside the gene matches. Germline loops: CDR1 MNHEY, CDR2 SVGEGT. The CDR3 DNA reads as TGTGCCAGCAGTTACTCTGGACAGGGGGTAGGGGAGCAGTACTTC. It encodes CASSYSGQGVGEQYF.

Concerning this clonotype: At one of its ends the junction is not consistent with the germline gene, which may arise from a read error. As DNA, the CDR3 is TGTGCCAGCAGCGAAAGACAGGGGTTGGATGGGTACACCTTC. This encodes CASSERQGLDGYTF. V and J are TRBV7-3 and TRBJ1-2; 8 nucleotides align to TRBD1. CDR1 and CDR2 (germline): SGHTA, FQGTGA. The CDR3 is 14 residues long.

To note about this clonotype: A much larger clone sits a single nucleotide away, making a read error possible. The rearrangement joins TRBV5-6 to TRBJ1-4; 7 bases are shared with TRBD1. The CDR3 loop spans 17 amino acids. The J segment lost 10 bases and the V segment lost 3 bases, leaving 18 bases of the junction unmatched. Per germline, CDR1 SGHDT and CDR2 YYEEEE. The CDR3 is CASSWTADRALGGKLFF. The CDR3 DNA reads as TGTGCCAGCAGCTGGACAGCTGACAGGGCTCTAGGAGGAAAACTGTTTTTT.

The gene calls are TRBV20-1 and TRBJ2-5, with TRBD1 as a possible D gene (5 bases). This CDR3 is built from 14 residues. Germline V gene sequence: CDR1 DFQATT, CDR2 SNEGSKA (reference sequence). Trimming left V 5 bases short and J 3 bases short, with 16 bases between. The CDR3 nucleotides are TGCAGTGCTCGATTTCAAGGGGCCAAAGAGACCCAGTACTTC. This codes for CSARFQGAKETQYF.

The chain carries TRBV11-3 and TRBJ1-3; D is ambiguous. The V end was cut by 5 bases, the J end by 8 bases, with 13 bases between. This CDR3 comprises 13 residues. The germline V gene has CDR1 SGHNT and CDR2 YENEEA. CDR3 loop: CASSADGDHTIYF. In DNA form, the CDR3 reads TGTGCCAGCAGCGCGGACGGCGACCACACCATATATTTT.

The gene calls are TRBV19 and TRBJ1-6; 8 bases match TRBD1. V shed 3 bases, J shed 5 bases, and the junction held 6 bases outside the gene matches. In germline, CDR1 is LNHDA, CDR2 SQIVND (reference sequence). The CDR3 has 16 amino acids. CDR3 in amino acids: CASSIRGQGNNSPLHF. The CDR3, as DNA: TGTGCCAGTAGTATTCGTGGACAGGGCAATAATTCACCCCTCCACTTT.

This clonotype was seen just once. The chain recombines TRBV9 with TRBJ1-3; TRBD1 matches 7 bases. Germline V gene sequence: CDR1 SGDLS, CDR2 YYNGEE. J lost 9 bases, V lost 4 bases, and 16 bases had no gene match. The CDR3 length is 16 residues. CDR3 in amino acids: CASSFYRGPLDITIYF. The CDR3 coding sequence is TGTGCCAGCAGCTTTTACAGGGGACCTCTAGACATCACCATATATTTT.

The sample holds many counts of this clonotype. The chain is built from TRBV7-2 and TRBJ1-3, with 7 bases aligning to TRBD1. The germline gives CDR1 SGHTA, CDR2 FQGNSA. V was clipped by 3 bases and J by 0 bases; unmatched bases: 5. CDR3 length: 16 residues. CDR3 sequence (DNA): TGTGCCAGCAGCTTTTATAGGGACAGCTCTGGAAACACCATATATTTT. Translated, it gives CASSFYRDSSGNTIYF. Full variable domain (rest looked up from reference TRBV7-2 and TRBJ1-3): GAGVSQSPSNKVTEKGKDVELRCDPISGHTALYWYRQSLGQGLEFLIYFQGNSAPDKSGLPSDRFSAERTGGSVSTLTIQRTQQEDSAVYLCASSFYRDSSGNTIYFGEGSWLTVV.

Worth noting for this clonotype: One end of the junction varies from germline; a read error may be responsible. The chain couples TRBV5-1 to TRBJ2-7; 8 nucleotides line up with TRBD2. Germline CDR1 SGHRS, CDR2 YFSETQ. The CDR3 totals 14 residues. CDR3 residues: CASSSGGGAYEQYF. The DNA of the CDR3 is TGTGCCAGCAGCTCGGGGGGGGGGGCCTACGAGCAGTACTTC. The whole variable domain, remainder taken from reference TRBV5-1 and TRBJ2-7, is KAGVTQTPRYLIKTRGQQVTLSCSPISGHRSVSWYQQTPGQGLQFLFEYFSETQRNKGNFPGRFSGRQFSNSRSEMNVSTLELGDSALYLCASSSGGGAYEQYFGPGTRLTVT.

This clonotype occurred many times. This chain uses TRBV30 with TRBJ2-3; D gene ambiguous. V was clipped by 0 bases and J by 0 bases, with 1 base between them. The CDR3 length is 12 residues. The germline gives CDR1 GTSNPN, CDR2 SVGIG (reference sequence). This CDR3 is CAWSVSTDTQYF. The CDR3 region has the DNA TGTGCCTGGAGTGTGAGCACAGATACGCAGTATTTT.

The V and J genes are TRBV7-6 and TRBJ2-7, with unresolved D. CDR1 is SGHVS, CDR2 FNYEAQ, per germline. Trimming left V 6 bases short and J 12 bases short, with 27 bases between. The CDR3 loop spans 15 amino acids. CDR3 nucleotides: TGTGCCAGCAGTGGATGCGCGGAAGAGTCCCACGACCTGTACTTC. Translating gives CASSGCAEESHDLYF.

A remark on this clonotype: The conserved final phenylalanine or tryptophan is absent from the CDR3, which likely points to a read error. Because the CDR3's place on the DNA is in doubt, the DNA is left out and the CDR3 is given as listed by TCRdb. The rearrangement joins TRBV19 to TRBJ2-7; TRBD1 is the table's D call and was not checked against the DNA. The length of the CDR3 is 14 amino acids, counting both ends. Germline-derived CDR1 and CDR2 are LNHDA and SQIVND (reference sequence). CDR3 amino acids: CASSTGTGSYETDL.

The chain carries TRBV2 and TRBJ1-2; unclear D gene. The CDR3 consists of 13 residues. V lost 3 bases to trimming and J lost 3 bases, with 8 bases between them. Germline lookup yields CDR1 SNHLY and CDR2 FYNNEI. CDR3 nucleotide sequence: TGTGCCAGCAGTGATAGGCCGGACTATGGCTACACCTTC. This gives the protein CASSDRPDYGYTF. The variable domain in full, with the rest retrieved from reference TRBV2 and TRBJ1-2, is EPEVTQTPSHQVTQMGQEVILRCVPISNHLYFYWYRQILGQKVEFLVSFYNNEISEKSEIFDDQFSVERPDGSNFTLKIRSTKLEDSAMYFCASSDRPDYGYTFGSGTRLTVV.

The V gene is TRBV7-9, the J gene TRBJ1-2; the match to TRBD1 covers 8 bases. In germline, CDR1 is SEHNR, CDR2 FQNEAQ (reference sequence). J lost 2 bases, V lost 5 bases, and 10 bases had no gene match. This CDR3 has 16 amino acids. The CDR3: CASSRQGQGSNYGYTF. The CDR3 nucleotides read TGTGCCAGCAGCCGCCAAGGACAGGGCAGCAACTATGGCTACACCTTC.

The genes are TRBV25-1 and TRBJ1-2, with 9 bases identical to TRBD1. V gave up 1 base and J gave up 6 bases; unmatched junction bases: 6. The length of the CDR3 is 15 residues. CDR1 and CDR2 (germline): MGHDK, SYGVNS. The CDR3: CASSESQGAHHGYTF. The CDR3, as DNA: TGTGCCAGCAGTGAATCACAGGGGGCGCATCATGGCTACACCTTC.

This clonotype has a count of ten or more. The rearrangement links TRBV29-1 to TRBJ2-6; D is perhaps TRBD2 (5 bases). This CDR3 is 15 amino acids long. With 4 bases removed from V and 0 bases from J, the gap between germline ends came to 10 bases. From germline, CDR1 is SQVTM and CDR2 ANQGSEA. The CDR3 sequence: CSVATRFSGANVLTF. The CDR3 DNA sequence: TGCAGCGTTGCCACTAGGTTCTCTGGGGCCAACGTCCTGACTTTC.

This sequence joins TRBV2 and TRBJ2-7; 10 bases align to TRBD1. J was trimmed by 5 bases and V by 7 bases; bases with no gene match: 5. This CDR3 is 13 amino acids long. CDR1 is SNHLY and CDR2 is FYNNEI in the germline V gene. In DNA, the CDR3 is TGTGCCAGCACTAGGACAGGGGGGCACGAGCAGTACTTC. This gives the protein CASTRTGGHEQYF.

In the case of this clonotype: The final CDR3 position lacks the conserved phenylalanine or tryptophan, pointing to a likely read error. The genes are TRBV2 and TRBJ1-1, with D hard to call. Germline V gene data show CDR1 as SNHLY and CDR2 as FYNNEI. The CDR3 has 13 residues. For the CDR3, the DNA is TGTGCCAGCAGGGCAGGACGGAACTCTGAAGCTTTCCTT. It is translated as CASRAGRNSEAFL.

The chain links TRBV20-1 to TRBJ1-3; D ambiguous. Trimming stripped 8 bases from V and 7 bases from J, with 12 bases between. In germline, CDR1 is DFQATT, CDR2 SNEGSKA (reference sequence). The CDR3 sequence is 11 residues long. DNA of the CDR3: TGCAGTAACCAGGCAATGAACACCATATATTTT. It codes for CSNQAMNTIYF.

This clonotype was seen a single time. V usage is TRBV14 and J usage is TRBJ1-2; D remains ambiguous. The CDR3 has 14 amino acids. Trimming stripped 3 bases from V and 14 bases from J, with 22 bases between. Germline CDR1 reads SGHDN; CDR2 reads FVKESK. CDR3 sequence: CASSQVALGLPLTF. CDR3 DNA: TGTGCCAGCAGCCAGGTTGCCTTGGGGTTACCCTTAACCTTC.

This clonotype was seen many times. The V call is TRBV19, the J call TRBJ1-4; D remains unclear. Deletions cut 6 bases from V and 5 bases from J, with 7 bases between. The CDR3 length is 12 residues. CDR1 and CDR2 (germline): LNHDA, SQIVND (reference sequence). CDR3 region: CASSGLNEKLFF. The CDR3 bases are TGTGCCAGTAGCGGACTCAATGAAAAACTGTTTTTT.